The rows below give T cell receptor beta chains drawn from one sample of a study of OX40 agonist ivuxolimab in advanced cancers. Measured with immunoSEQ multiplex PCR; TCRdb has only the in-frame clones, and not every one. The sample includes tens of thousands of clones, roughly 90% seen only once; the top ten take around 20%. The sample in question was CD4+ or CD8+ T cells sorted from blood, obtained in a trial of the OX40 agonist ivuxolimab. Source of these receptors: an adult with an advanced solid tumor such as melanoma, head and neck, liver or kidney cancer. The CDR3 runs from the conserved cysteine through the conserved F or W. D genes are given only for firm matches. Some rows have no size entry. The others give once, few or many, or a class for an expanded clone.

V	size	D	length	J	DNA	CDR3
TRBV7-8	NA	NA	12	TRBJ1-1	TGTGCCAGCAGTCTCGGGACGGCTGAAGCTTTCTTT	CASSLGTAEAFF
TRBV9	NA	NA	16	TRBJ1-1	TGTGCCAGCAGCCCCCATGAGGTGGACTTGGGCACTGAAGCTTTCTTT	CASSPHEVDLGTEAFF
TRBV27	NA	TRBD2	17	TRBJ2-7	TGTGCCAGCGTCCATCCGGGACTAGCGGTGAAAGCCTACGAGCAGTACTTC	CASVHPGLAVKAYEQYF
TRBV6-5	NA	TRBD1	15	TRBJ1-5	TGTGCCAGCAGTCGGACAGGGGATAGCAATCAGCCCCAGCATTTT	CASSRTGDSNQPQHF
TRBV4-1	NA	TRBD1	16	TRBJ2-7	TGCGCCAGCAGCCAAGGGTCGGGACAGGGCCCCTACGAGCAGTACTTC	CASSQGSGQGPYEQYF
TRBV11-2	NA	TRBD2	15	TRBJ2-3	TGTGCCAGCAGCGCTGGGGGGGGATTAACAGATACGCAGTATTTT	CASSAGGGLTDTQYF
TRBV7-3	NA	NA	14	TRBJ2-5	TGTGCCAGCAGCTTAGACCCGGCGGGGGAGACCCAGTACTTC	CASSLDPAGETQYF
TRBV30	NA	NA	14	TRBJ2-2	TGTGCCTGGACCCTATCTACGAACACCGGGGAGCTGTTTTTT	CAWTLSTNTGELFF
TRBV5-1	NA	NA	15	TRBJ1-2	TGCGCCAGCAGCATCGGACAGCCATCCGCCTATGGCTACACCTTC	CASSIGQPSAYGYTF
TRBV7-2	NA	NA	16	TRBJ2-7	TGTGCCAGCAGCCTTGGGTCGCAGGGATATGGGTACGAGCAGTACTTC	CASSLGSQGYGYEQYF
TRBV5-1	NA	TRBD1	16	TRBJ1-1	TGCGCCAGCAGCTTTGGGACAGGGGGAATTGGGGCTGAAGCTTTCTTT	CASSFGTGGIGAEAFF
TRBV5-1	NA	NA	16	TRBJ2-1	TGCGCCAGCAGCTTGGGTCCACAGGGATCCTACAATGAGCAGTTCTTC	CASSLGPQGSYNEQFF
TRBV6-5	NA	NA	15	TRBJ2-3	TGTGCCAGCAGCCCGGGAACGACTTCTTATTGGGGGCAGTATTTT	CASSPGTTSYWGQYF
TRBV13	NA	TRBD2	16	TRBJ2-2	TGTGCCAGCAGCCGACTAGCGGGGGGGCAAACCGGGGAGCTGTTTTTT	CASSRLAGGQTGELFF
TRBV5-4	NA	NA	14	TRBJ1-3	TGTGCCAGCAGCTTGGGCCTCTCTGGAAACACCATATATTTT	CASSLGLSGNTIYF
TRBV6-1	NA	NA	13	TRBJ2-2	TGTGCCAGCACCAGGACGAACACCGGGGAGCTGTTTTTT	CASTRTNTGELFF
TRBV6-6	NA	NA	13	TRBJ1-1	TGTGCCAGCAGTTACGGGGCCTATACTGAAGCTTTCTTT	CASSYGAYTEAFF
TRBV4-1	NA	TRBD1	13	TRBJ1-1	TGCGCCAGCAGCCAAGATCCTCGGACAGGAGCTTTCTTT	CASSQDPRTGAFF
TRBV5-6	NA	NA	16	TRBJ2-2	TGTGCCAGCAGCTGGGGGACACCCGCCAACACCGGGGAGCTGTTTTTT	CASSWGTPANTGELFF
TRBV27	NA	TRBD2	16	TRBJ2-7	TGTGCCAGCAGTTTCCAGGAGGCGAGCGGGGGTTACGAGCAGTACTTC	CASSFQEASGGYEQYF
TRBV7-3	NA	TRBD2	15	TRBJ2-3	TGTGCCAGCAGCTTAAGTGGTAGCGGGGGGGATACGCAGTATTTT	CASSLSGSGGDTQYF
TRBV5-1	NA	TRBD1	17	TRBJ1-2	TGCGCCAGCAGCTTAGGGACAGGGCAACATTCCAACTATGGCTACACCTTC	CASSLGTGQHSNYGYTF
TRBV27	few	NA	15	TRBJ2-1	TGTGCGACCCAGGTACAAAATGGTACCTACAATGAGCAGTTCTTC	CATQVQNGTYNEQFF
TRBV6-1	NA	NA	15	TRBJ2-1	TGTGCCAGCAGTGATTTAGGGGGGGCCTACAATGAGCAGTTCTTC	CASSDLGGAYNEQFF
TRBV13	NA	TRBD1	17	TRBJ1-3	TGTGCCAGCAGCTTAGTTCACCAGGGGGCATCGGGAAACACCATATATTTT	CASSLVHQGASGNTIYF
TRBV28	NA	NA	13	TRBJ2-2	TGTGCCAGCAGTTTAGGGGGAACCGGGGAGCTGTTTTTT	CASSLGGTGELFF
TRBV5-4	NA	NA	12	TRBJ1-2	TGTGCCAGCAGCTTGGGGGGACAAGGCTACACCTTC	CASSLGGQGYTF
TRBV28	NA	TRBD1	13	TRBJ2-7	TGTGCCAGCAGCTTAGACAGGGACTACGAGCAGTACTTC	CASSLDRDYEQYF
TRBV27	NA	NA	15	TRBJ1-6	TGTGCCAGCACCCCAGGGGATCCCTATAATTCACCCCTCCACTTT	CASTPGDPYNSPLHF
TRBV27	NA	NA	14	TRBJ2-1	TGTGCCAGCAGTCTCAGCGGCTCCTACAATGAGCAGTTCTTC	CASSLSGSYNEQFF
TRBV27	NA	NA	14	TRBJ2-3	TGTGCCAGCAACGACGACTTTAGCACAGATACGCAGTATTTT	CASNDDFSTDTQYF
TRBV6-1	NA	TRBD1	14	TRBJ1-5	TGTGCCAGCAGTGAGGACAGGGGATATCAGCCCCAGCATTTT	CASSEDRGYQPQHF
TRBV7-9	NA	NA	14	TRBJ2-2	TGTGCCAGCAGCTTAAGTGAGAACACCGGGGAGCTGTTTTTT	CASSLSENTGELFF
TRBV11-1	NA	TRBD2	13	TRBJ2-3	TGTGCCAGCAGCTTCCCTAGCGGGGATACGCAGTATTTT	CASSFPSGDTQYF
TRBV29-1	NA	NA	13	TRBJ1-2	TGCAGCGTCCGAGGACAGCCCAACTATGGCTACACCTTC	CSVRGQPNYGYTF
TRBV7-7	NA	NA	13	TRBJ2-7	TGTGCTAGCAGCTTAGGCCGCGACTACGAGCAGTACTTC	CASSLGRDYEQYF
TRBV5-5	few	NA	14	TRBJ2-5	TGTGCCAGCAGCCCTAGGACAGAGGAAGAGACCCAGTACTTC	CASSPRTEEETQYF
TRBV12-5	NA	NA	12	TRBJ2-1	TGTGCTAGTGGTTCCTCGTACGATGAGCAGTTCTTC	CASGSSYDEQFF
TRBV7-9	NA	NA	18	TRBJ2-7	TGTGCCAGCAGCTTAGATTCTCGCCGGGCCAACCTTGGCGACGAGCAGTACTTC	CASSLDSRRANLGDEQYF
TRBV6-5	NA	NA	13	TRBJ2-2	TGTGCCAGCAGTTACAGTAGGGCCGGGGAGCTGTTTTTT	CASSYSRAGELFF
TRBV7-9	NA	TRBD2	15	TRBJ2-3	TGTGCCAGCAGCCGGAGCGGGGGGGCCACAGATACGCAGTATTTT	CASSRSGGATDTQYF